A selection of T cell receptor beta chains follows, all from one sample in a study of cytomegalovirus exposure and HLA in healthy donors. The method was immunoSEQ multiplex PCR; TCRdb's version includes in-frame clones alone and lacks a portion of them. There are 65,000 to 90,000 clones in the sample; around 80% occur only once, and over 2% lies in the top ten. The sample consisted of PBMCs. The receptors come from a young man in good health and CMV-seronegative. The CDR3 runs from the conserved cysteine through the conserved F or W. Only part of the rows carry a size: once, few, many, or a class if the clone is expanded.

TRBJ2-1 TRBV5-1 NA CASSPLPLREQFF
TRBJ2-1 TRBV15 once CATSRYRGNEQFF
TRBJ2-7 TRBV27 NA CASSIRGSYEQYF
TRBJ2-5 TRBV19 NA CASGPLAGEGTQYF
TRBJ2-3 TRBV28 NA CASSSSGVGTDTQYF
TRBJ2-3 TRBV28 NA CASSSYGGASTDTQYF
TRBJ1-4 TRBV4-1 few CASSHPGQGIPNEKLFF
TRBJ1-6 TRBV27 NA CASSLSYQKPPHF
TRBJ2-5 TRBV7-7 few CASSGTSGGVETQYF
TRBJ2-5 TRBV18 NA CASSPQGRGLQETQYF
TRBJ2-1 TRBV5-6 few CASSRRGGYNEQFF
TRBJ2-7 TRBV9 NA CASSVGWQAGEQYF
TRBJ1-5 TRBV28 NA CASIPGGDRQPQHF
TRBJ1-5 TRBV4-1 NA CASSQERMAGNQPQHF
TRBJ2-7 TRBV29-1 once CSVAPGTISYEQYF
TRBJ1-1 TRBV19 NA CASSTLIGHKAFF
TRBJ2-3 TRBV2 NA CAIGAGAAGDTQYF
TRBJ2-1 TRBV5-1 NA CASSLSGAAYNEQFF
TRBJ1-1 TRBV10-3 NA CAISESDRPPNTEAFF
TRBJ2-7 TRBV4-1 few CASSQVMSEGMSYEQYF
TRBJ2-4 TRBV2 NA CASSLTESNIQYF
TRBJ2-1 TRBV2 NA CASSRDRGRSDNEQFF
TRBJ1-3 TRBV7-6 NA CASSHPTRGVGNTIYF
TRBJ2-5 TRBV11-3 NA CASRRTGEETQYF
TRBJ2-5 TRBV5-6 NA CASSLYSASVEQYF
TRBJ2-7 TRBV5-5 NA CASSWFRIGGSSYEQYF
TRBJ2-1 TRBV7-2 NA CASSSPAGGAYNEQFF
TRBJ2-7 TRBV5-4 NA CAVGNRDRISYEQYF
TRBJ2-3 TRBV6-5 NA CASSYLTSGADTQYF